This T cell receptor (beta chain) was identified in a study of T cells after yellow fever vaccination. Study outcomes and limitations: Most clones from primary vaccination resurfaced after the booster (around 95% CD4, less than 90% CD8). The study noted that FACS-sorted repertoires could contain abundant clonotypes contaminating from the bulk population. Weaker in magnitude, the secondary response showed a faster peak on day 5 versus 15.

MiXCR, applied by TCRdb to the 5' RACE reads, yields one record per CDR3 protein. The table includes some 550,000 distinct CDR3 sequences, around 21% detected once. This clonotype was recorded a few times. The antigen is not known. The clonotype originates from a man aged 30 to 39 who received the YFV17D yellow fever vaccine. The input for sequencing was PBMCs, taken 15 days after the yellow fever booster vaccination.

The CDR3 sequence: CSETRLAGQETQYF. The CDR3 coding sequence is TGCAGCGAGACCAGACTAGCGGGGCAAGAGACCCAGTACTTC. The chain has TRBV29-1 and TRBJ2-5, with 11 bases identical to TRBD2. The CDR3 totals 14 residues. The J segment lost 2 bases and the V segment lost 7 bases, leaving 6 bases of the junction unmatched. Per the germline V gene, CDR1 is SQVTM and CDR2 is ANQGSEA.